The source of this TCR beta chain is a study of monozygotic twins with inflammatory bowel disease. Study results and limitations: Sharing of clonotypes with others was lower in IBD patients than in healthy twins, and this was especially so with disease activity.

Germline V gene sequence: CDR1 MNHNS, CDR2 SASEGT. The CDR3 totals 15 residues. As for this clonotype: The antigen is not known.

Researchers used template switching to add UMIs featuring a 6-nucleotide sample barcode. No DNA is given; TCRdb re-called the 5' RACE reads and lists each CDR3 protein once. The sample includes some 99,000 distinct CDR3 sequences. The TCR was taken from a human donor with ulcerative colitis or Crohn's disease, or a healthy co-twin of an affected twin (not recorded which). Sequencing used blood. This chain joins TRBV6-1 and TRBJ1-4; TCRdb reports TRBD1, a call that lacks DNA to check it against. CDR3 region: CASSASPGGDEKLFF.